This T cell receptor (beta chain) was retrieved from a study of human T cells and chemical hapten exposure. Overall study context: Alopecia areata, totalis or universalis was found in mostly female patients. Small volume differences among pooled libraries mainly caused per-sample TCR yield variation.

Trimming took off 6 bases at V and 2 bases at J, with 10 bases between the two ends. CDR1 and CDR2 (germline): MNHEY, SVGAGI. This CDR3 is 13 amino acids long. Findings and limits, study-wide: Given that the donors had alopecia, their immune response may differ from that seen in healthy people.

Time point here: pre-sensitization, week 0. The treatment here: therapeutic diphenylcyclopropenone sensitization with weekly scalp DPC. Alopecia patients between 18 and 70 years old and suitable for DPC were used as donors. On this clonotype: Its antigen remains unidentified.

TCRdb re-analysed the RACE reads in MiXCR, keeping a single row per CDR3 protein. The table has 80,000 to 100,000 distinct CDR3 sequences, 8% to 10% seen once. The rearrangement joins TRBV6-5 to TRBJ1-2; D remains ambiguous. The receptor was derived from a middle-aged woman with alopecia areata. Some clones in this sample may be carry-over from other donors' samples. The specimen was whole blood, collected in connection with sensitization to the hapten diphenylcyclopropenone (DPC). The CDR3 DNA sequence: TGTGCCAGCAGGGCCGACGTGAACTATGGCTACACCTTC. This encodes CASRADVNYGYTF.